The 5 T cell receptor beta chains reported below all come from one sample, sequenced in a study of cytomegalovirus exposure and HLA in healthy donors. The PCR used 60 Vbeta and 13 Jbeta primers. The protocol was immunoSEQ multiplex PCR, while the TCRdb copy is restricted to in-frame clones and leaves out a portion. The sample lists 120,000 or so clones, about 80% occurring once. The sequencing input was PBMCs. These receptors all stem from a female donor in good health and CMV-seropositive.

The chain combines TRBV7-3 with TRBJ2-3; 7 nucleotides agree with TRBD2. CDR3 length: 14 amino acids. V lost 2 bases and J lost 13; bases outside the gene matches: 12. Germline V lookup: CDR1 SGHTA, CDR2 FQGTGA. CDR3: CASSLGVGGGREYF. CDR3 bases: TGTGCCAGCAGCTTAGGGGTTGGCGGGGGAAGGGAGTATTTT.

This sequence joins TRBV18 and TRBJ1-2; D not resolved. The germline V and J ends were trimmed by 0 bases and 6 bases, with 8 bases remaining between them. There are 13 residues in the CDR3. Germline CDR1 KGHSH, CDR2 LQKENI. The CDR3 sequence is CASSPPTLDGYTF. The CDR3 DNA follows: TGTGCCAGCTCACCACCGACTTTGGATGGCTACACCTTC.

This chain links TRBV6-1 with TRBJ2-1; TRBD1 aligns across 7 bases. From germline, CDR1 is MNHNS and CDR2 SASEGT. After removal of 6 bases from V and 5 bases from J, the junction contained 4 bases not matched to a gene. The CDR3 has 13 amino acids. The CDR3 coding sequence is TGTGCCAGCAGCTGGGACAGAGACAATGAGCAGTTCTTC. It specifies CASSWDRDNEQFF.

This sequence joins TRBV9 and TRBJ2-3; D not resolved. From germline, CDR1 is SGDLS and CDR2 YYNGEE. The CDR3 has 13 amino acids. V was clipped by 2 bases and J by 2 bases, with 6 bases between them. The CDR3 DNA sequence: TGTGCCAGCAGCGTTACACACACAGATACGCAGTATTTT. It translates to CASSVTHTDTQYF.

V usage is TRBV28 and J usage is TRBJ2-7; D uncertain. In germline, CDR1 is MDHEN, CDR2 SYDVKM. The CDR3 covers 11 residues. V was pared by 6 bases and J by 2 bases, with 5 bases between. The CDR3 coding sequence is TGTGCCAGCAGCTCCCCCTACGAGCAGTACTTC. It specifies CASSSPYEQYF.